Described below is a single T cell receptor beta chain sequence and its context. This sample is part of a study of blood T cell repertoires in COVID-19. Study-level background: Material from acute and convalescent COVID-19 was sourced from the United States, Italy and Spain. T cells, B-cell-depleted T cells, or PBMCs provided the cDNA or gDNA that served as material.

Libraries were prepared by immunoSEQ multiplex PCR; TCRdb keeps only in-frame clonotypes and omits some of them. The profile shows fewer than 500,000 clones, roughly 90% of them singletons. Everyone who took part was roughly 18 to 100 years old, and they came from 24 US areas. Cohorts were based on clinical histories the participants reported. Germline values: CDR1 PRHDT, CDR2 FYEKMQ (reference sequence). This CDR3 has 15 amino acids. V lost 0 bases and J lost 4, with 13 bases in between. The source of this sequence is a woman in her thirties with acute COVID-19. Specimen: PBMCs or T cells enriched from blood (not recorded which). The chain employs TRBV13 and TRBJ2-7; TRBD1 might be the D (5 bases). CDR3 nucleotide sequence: TGTGCCAGCAGCTTAGGGGACACAACCCCTTACGAGCAGTACTTC. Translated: CASSLGDTTPYEQYF.